These 23 T cell receptor beta chains came from one sample sequenced in a study of blood T cells in healthy people across ages (dated by TCRdb to the mid-2010s). The library was obtained by 5' RACE. Sequencing took place on an Illumina HiSeq 2500. A second PCR of 7 to 11 cycles was performed with a sample-barcoded 5' primer and a J-beta primer mix. TCRdb ran its own pipeline on the public reads, namely fastp trimming at Q25 and MiXCR clone calling, and kept in-frame beta chains. Rows with one shared CDR3 protein collapse into an entry with the most common genes and DNA. In this sample the table shows about 900,000 distinct CDR3 sequences, around 48% of which occur a single time. The top ten clones comprise roughly 13% of the sample. The sequencing sample was made of blood. The receptors come from a man aged 25-45 years in good health.

The rearrangement uses TRBV29-1 and TRBJ2-1; maybe TRBD2 (6 bases). Trimming took 8 bases from V and 9 from J, leaving 20 bases between them. The CDR3 sequence is 13 residues long. Looked up from germline, CDR1 is SQVTM and CDR2 is ANQGSEA. CDR3 sequence: CSLTWRGKGEQFF. As DNA, the CDR3 is TGCAGCCTAACGTGGAGGGGAAAGGGTGAGCAGTTCTTC.

The gene calls are TRBV7-8 and TRBJ1-1, with a possible D match to TRBD1 (5 bases). The length of the CDR3 is 15 residues. Trimming shortened V by 1 base and J by 1 base, and 10 bases separated the two germline ends. Germline V lookup: CDR1 SGHVS, CDR2 FQNEAQ. The CDR3 loop reads CASSLGWGENTEAFF. CDR3 DNA: TGTGCCAGCAGCTTAGGTTGGGGGGAGAACACTGAAGCTTTCTTT.

CDR3 loop: CASFGGQEYYGYTF. The DNA for the CDR3 is TGTGCCAGCTTCGGGGGACAGGAGTACTATGGCTACACCTTC. V gene TRBV21-1 combines with J gene TRBJ1-2; the table's D call, TRBD1, was not checked against the DNA. TRBV21-1 is termed a pseudogene. The CDR3 runs to 14 residues.

V and J are TRBV6-1 and TRBJ1-5; D is unclear. CDR1 is MNHNS, CDR2 SASEGT, per germline. The CDR3 extends over 14 amino acids. V was cut by 9 bases and J by 5 bases, with 17 bases left in between. CDR3 bases: TGTGCCAGTTCCCGGGGAAACTATGATCAGCCCCAGCATTTT. The encoded protein is CASSRGNYDQPQHF.

The V and J genes are TRBV13 and TRBJ2-5, with TRBD1 matching 9 bases. The germline gives CDR1 PRHDT, CDR2 FYEKMQ (reference sequence). J was trimmed by 5 bases and V by 1 base; bases with no gene match: 5. The CDR3 has 15 amino acids. The CDR3 protein is CASSLDGTGIETQYF. The CDR3 nucleotides are TGTGCCAGCAGCTTAGACGGGACAGGGATTGAGACCCAGTACTTC.

The chain joins TRBV29-1 to TRBJ1-2; D is ambiguous. Germline V CDR1 and CDR2: SQVTM, ANQGSEA. Deletions cut 0 bases from V and 4 bases from J, with 9 bases between. The CDR3 spans 13 residues. For the CDR3, the DNA is TGCAGCGTTGAAGATCCTATGGGCTATGGCTACACCTTC. Protein product: CSVEDPMGYGYTF.

This clonotype came up many times. A much more abundant neighbour one base away suggests this may be a read error. The V call is TRBV28, the J call TRBJ2-5; TRBD1 aligns across 10 bases. The CDR3 runs to 16 residues. V shed 5 bases, J shed 11 bases, and the junction held 17 bases outside the gene matches. CDR1 and CDR2 from the germline V gene are MDHEN and SYDVKM. CDR3 region: CASSSLGDRGYNEQYF. For the CDR3, the DNA is TGTGCCAGCAGTAGCTTAGGGGACAGGGGATACAATGAGCAGTACTTC.

With regard to this clonotype: One junction end disagrees with the germline gene, perhaps due to a read error. The V gene is TRBV6-5, the J gene TRBJ2-3, with 12 bases aligning to TRBD2. Germline CDR1 and CDR2: MNHEY and SVGAGI. The length of the CDR3 is 15 residues. CDR3 nucleotide sequence: TGTGCCGGCAGTACTAGCGGGGGGTTCACAGATACGCAGTATTTT. It specifies CAGSTSGGFTDTQYF.

This clonotype was seen only a few times. CDR3: CASRGAREKLFF. CDR3 DNA: TGTGCCAGCCGGGGGGCGCGTGAAAAACTGTTTTTT. The J gene is TRBJ1-4, the V gene TRBV25-1; TRBD1 might be the D (6 bases). V was clipped by 8 bases and J by 7 bases, with 11 bases between them. The CDR3 spans 12 residues. Per germline, CDR1 MGHDK and CDR2 SYGVNS.

CDR3: CSVEDLAGGIYEQYF. CDR3 coding DNA: TGCAGCGTTGAAGACTTAGCGGGGGGGATCTACGAGCAGTACTTC. V is TRBV29-1 and J is TRBJ2-7, with TRBD2 identical over 11 bases. Trimming took 0 bases from V and 3 from J; bases not matched to a gene: 4. The germline CDR1 and CDR2 sequences are SQVTM and ANQGSEA. This CDR3 comprises 15 residues.

This sequence joins TRBV7-2 and TRBJ2-5; 7 nucleotides agree with TRBD1. Germline assignment: CDR1 SGHTA and CDR2 FQGNSA. This CDR3 is 14 amino acids long. V dropped 5 bases and J dropped 0; count of bases not matched to a gene: 3. The chain's CDR3 is CASSTDRYQETQYF. The CDR3 nucleotides are TGTGCCAGCAGCACGGACAGGTACCAAGAGACCCAGTACTTC.

The chain combines TRBV6-6 with TRBJ1-2; TRBD1 matches 8 bases. The germline V gene has CDR1 MNHNY and CDR2 SVGAGI (reference sequence). Losses at the gene ends were 7 bases for V and 6 bases for J; bases not matched to a gene: 13. This CDR3 region has 15 residues. The CDR3 coding sequence is TGTGCCAGCATGTTTTCTTACCAGGGGGCCCATGGCTACACCTTC. This gives the protein CASMFSYQGAHGYTF.

Concerning this clonotype: A much larger clone differs by one base, so this may be a read error. V gene TRBV4-2 combines with J gene TRBJ2-3, with a weak D call TRBD2 (6 bases). Trimming removed 0 bases from V and 8 bases from J, with 18 bases in between. CDR3 length: 16 amino acids. The germline V gene encodes CDR1 LGHNA and CDR2 YNFKEQ. This CDR3 reads CASSQDATRRSGTQYF. The CDR3 DNA reads TGTGCCAGCAGCCAAGACGCGACTAGAAGAAGCGGTACGCAGTATTTT.

This clonotype came up many times. This chain joins TRBV6-5 and TRBJ1-5; D is unresolved. The CDR3 length is 14 residues. V lost 6 bases and J lost 0, with 9 bases in between. Germline CDR1 reads MNHEY; CDR2 reads SVGAGI. CDR3 in amino acids: CASRGGNSNQPQHF. The CDR3 region has the DNA TGTGCCAGCAGAGGCGGTAATAGCAATCAGCCCCAGCATTTT.

This clonotype was detected only a few times. The chain carries TRBV7-9 and TRBJ2-7; D gene unclear. The CDR3 loop spans 15 amino acids. Germline values: CDR1 SEHNR, CDR2 FQNEAQ (reference sequence). V was trimmed by 3 bases and J by 7 bases, leaving 19 bases between them. The CDR3 bases are TGTGCCAGCAGCTTTTTGGACCCCTACCCTAAGGAGCAGTACTTC. Translating gives CASSFLDPYPKEQYF.

This chain links TRBV9 with TRBJ2-1; D is unresolved. Trimming took 3 bases from V and 0 from J, leaving 7 bases between them. This CDR3 has 14 residues. CDR1 and CDR2 from the germline V gene are SGDLS and YYNGEE. The chain's CDR3 is CASSERPSYNEQFF. The CDR3 bases are TGTGCCAGCAGCGAGAGACCCTCCTACAATGAGCAGTTCTTC. The whole variable domain, remainder taken from reference TRBV9 and TRBJ2-1, is DSGVTQTPKHLITATGQRVTLRCSPRSGDLSVYWYQQSLDQGLQFLIQYYNGEERAKGNILERFSAQQFPDLHSELNLSSLELGDSALYFCASSERPSYNEQFFGPGTRLTVL.

The chain carries TRBV27 and TRBJ2-3, with D hard to call. Trimming removed 3 bases at V and 8 bases at J, with 12 bases between. Germline-derived CDR1 and CDR2 are MNHEY and SMNVEV (reference sequence). This CDR3 is built from 13 residues. Here the CDR3 DNA reads TGTGCCAGCAGTTTCCAAATAGGTGGTACGCAGTATTTT. It translates to CASSFQIGGTQYF.

This clonotype turned up a few times. The chain uses TRBV6-6 and TRBJ2-1, with D perhaps being TRBD1 or TRBD2 (6 bases each). Germline assignment: CDR1 MNHNY and CDR2 SVGAGI (reference sequence). The V end lost 7 bases, the J end lost 6 bases, and 13 bases lay between the germline ends. The CDR3 has 13 residues. CDR3 loop: CASTLGGLNEQFF. DNA of the CDR3: TGTGCCAGCACCCTTGGGGGGCTCAATGAGCAGTTCTTC.

The chain combines TRBV10-3 with TRBJ2-5; possibly TRBD1 for D (5 bases). The CDR3 loop spans 14 amino acids. Looked up from germline, CDR1 is ENHRY and CDR2 is SYGVKD. V was shortened by 5 bases and J by 2 bases, with 12 bases between the two germline ends. The CDR3 spells CAISLNTGQETQYF. The CDR3 DNA is TGTGCCATCAGTCTAAACACAGGACAAGAGACCCAGTACTTC.

The sample holds one count of this clonotype. The V call is TRBV28, the J call TRBJ2-3, with 7 nucleotides matching TRBD1. This CDR3 comprises 14 residues. Germline CDR1 and CDR2: MDHEN and SYDVKM. After removal of 11 bases from V and 0 bases from J, the junction contained 8 bases not matched to a gene. CDR3 DNA: TGTGCCGCCGCAGGGACAGCTAGCACAGATACGCAGTATTTT. It specifies CAAAGTASTDTQYF.

This clonotype came up a few times. This sequence joins TRBV5-1 and TRBJ2-5; no reliable D call. V gave up 0 bases and J gave up 1 base, with 7 bases separating them. The CDR3 length is 14 residues. From germline, CDR1 is SGHRS and CDR2 YFSETQ. The CDR3 nucleotides are TGCGCCAGCAGCTTGGAAGGCACCCAAGAGACCCAGTACTTC. Translated, it gives CASSLEGTQETQYF.

The genes are TRBV6-5 and TRBJ2-7; tentative D call: TRBD2 (6 bases). Per the germline V gene, CDR1 is MNHEY and CDR2 is SVGAGI. CDR3 length equals 15 residues. The V gene lost 6 bases and the J gene lost 0 bases, with 15 bases spanning the gap. This CDR3 is CASRSAGRVSYEQYF. The CDR3 bases are TGTGCCAGCAGGTCTGCGGGACGCGTCTCCTACGAGCAGTACTTC.

The chain recombines TRBV6-1 with TRBJ2-4, with D maybe TRBD1 (6 bases). V was pared by 4 bases and J by 13 bases, with 20 bases between. Germline V gene lookup returns CDR1 MNHNS and CDR2 SASEGT. This CDR3 comprises 14 residues. CDR3 nucleotides: TGTGCCAGCAGTGCATCAGGGGTACAGTCGGAGCAGTACTTC. Translated: CASSASGVQSEQYF.